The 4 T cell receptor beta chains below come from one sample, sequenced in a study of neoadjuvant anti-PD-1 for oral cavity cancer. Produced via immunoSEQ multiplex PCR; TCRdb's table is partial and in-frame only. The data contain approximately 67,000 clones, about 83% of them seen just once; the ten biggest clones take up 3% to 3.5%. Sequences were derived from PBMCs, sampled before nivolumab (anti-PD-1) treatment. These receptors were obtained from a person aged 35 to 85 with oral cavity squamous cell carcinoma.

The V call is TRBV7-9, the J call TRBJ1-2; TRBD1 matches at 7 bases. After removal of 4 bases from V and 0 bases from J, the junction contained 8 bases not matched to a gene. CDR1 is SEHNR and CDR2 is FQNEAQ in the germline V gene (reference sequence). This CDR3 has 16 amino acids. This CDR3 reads CASSSPWGQSNYGYTF. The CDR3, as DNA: TGTGCCAGCAGCTCCCCCTGGGGACAGTCTAACTATGGCTACACCTTC.

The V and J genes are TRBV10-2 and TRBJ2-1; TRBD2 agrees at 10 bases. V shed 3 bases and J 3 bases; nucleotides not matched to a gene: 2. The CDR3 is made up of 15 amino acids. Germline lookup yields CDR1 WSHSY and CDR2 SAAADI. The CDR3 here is CASSEERGGYNEQFF. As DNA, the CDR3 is TGCGCCAGCAGTGAAGAGCGGGGGGGCTACAATGAGCAGTTCTTC.

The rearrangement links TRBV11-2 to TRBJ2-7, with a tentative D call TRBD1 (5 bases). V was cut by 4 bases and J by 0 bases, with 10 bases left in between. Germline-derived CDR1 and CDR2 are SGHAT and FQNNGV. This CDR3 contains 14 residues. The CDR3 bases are TGTGCCAGCAGCTCGGACACAACCTCCTACGAGCAGTACTTC. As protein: CASSSDTTSYEQYF.

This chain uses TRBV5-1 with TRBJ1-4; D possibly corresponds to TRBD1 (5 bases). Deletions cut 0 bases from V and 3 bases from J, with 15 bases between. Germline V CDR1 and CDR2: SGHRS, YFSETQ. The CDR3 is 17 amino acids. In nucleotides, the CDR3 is TGCGCCAGCAGCTTGGCGGCAGGGACGGCAGCTAATGAAAAACTGTTTTTT. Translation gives CASSLAAGTAANEKLFF. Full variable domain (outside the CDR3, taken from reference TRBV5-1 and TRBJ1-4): KAGVTQTPRYLIKTRGQQVTLSCSPISGHRSVSWYQQTPGQGLQFLFEYFSETQRNKGNFPGRFSGRQFSNSRSEMNVSTLELGDSALYLCASSLAAGTAANEKLFFGSGTQLSVL.